The source of this TCR beta chain is a study of PD-L1 blockade in urothelial cancer (dated by TCRdb to about 2017). In terms of the full investigation: Every patient began therapy at some point between 2013 and 2015 and was given atezolizumab 1,200 mg intravenously every 3 weeks. An exploratory multi-omic analysis was conducted of the somatic, immune and clinical correlates of response to PD-L1 blockade with atezolizumab in urothelial cancer. Some ten patients reached durable clinical benefit, while 15 to 20 patients did not. TCR sequencing covered pretreatment tumor samples and matched, serially collected peripheral blood taken before and after atezolizumab treatment. About nine tenths of the roughly 29 patients were identified as males with urothelial cancer of bladder origin, and a prior smoking history was reported by 18 of 29 patients. Blood samples were analyzed at 3 weeks after treatment start (second dose) and at 6 weeks after treatment start. Blood samples yielded a median of around 150,000 T cells and more than 80,000 unique TCRs, with median clonality roughly 0.084. Durable clinical benefit was defined as progression-free survival longer than 6 months, and TCR features were also tested against progression-free and overall survival. Pretreatment blood TCR-seq was available for fewer than 30 patients, at least one posttreatment blood collection was obtained for 25 or so patients, and tumor TCR-seq was available for 25 or so patients. Patients had an ECOG performance status of 0 or 1 and had received between 0 and 3 prior chemotherapy regimens. Whole exome sequencing and RNA sequencing of pretreatment tumors were performed alongside TCR sequencing in the same patients. What the study reported, not specific to this receptor: Because of the small sample size (n ≈ 30) and the many exploratory analyses performed, the results are intended to be regarded as hypothesis-generating. Improved progression-free and overall survival was found to be associated with pretreatment peripheral blood TCR clonality below the median. Among patients with durable benefit, tumor-associated TCR clones showed greater expansion in peripheral blood 3 weeks after treatment started (n = 22, p = 0.022).

Synthetic TCR analog templates were spiked into each PCR to estimate absolute template abundance from read counts. The immunoSEQ assay used bias-controlled V and J gene primers to amplify TCRbeta CDR3 regions from genomic DNA. Rearranged TCRbeta segments were sequenced at approximately 20X coverage. As for the authors' bioinformatics: Sequencing errors were corrected by clustering and CDR3s were annotated against IMGT to assign V, D and J genes. Only productive TCRbeta rearrangements were used in downstream analyses, excluding out-of-frame or stop-codon sequences. Clonality was calculated as one minus the Shannon entropy normalized by the log of the number of unique productive sequences. Clones differing between time points or between blood and tumor were identified using Fisher's exact test with Benjamini-Hochberg correction, with an adjusted p below 0.01 applied as the threshold. Held by TCRdb, this immuneACCESS table contains in-frame sequences only and omits some clones. Under half of the omission traces to an unresolved V gene where checked; the cause of the rest is unknown. That table furnishes V, J and clone size, whereas the DNA furnished D and trimming. The sample data list more than 40,000 clones, and around four fifths of these were observed just once. Clones ranked in the top ten supply approximately 16% of the sample.

A remark on this clone: Its target antigen remains unknown. Base qualities are not recorded, but no much larger clone differs from it by a single base.

The intended sense of this specimen's time point label: peripheral blood 6 weeks after treatment start. The cohort included 25 to 30 patients with locally advanced or metastatic urothelial carcinoma who were treated at Memorial Sloan Kettering on a trial protocol. Peripheral blood mononuclear cells were collected pretreatment and during treatment, with between 1 and 8 total time points obtained per patient. The Qiagen DNeasy Blood extraction kit was used to purify genomic DNA from total PBMCs and tumor samples. PBMCs were collected pretreatment and during treatment, and were isolated and stored as previously described. Trimming costs V 0 bases and J 2 bases, and their ends lie 5 bases apart. The CDR3 measures 13 amino acids from cysteine to phenylalanine. The CDR3 DNA has 39 bases and is translated from base 1. The germline V gene gives CDR1 as MGHRA and CDR2 as YSYEKL.

The chain is made from TRBV4-1 and TRBJ2-7, with the D gene not confidently named. The TCR comes from a man aged 60-69 years with urothelial cancer. The input for sequencing was PBMCs, taken around atezolizumab (anti-PD-L1) treatment. The nucleotide sequence is TGCGCCAGCAGCCAAGAACTCGCCTACGAGCAGTACTTC. This sequence encodes CASSQELAYEQYF.